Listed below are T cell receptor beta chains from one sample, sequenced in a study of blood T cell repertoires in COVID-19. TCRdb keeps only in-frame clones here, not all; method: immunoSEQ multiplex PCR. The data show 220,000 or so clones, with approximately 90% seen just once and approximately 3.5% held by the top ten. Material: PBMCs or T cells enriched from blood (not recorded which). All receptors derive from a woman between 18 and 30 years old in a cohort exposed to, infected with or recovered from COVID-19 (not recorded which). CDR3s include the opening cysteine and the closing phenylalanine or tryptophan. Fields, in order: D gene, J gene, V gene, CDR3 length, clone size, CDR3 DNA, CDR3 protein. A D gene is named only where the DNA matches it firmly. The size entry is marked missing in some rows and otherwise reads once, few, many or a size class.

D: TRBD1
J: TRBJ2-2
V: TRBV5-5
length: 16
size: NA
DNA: TGTGCCAGCAGCAGGATGGACAGGGATGACACCGGGGAGCTGTTTTTT
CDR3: CASSRMDRDDTGELFF

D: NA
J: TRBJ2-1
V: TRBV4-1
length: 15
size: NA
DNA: TGCGCCAGCAGGAACGGGACAAGGCCGGGCAATGAGCAGTTCTTC
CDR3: CASRNGTRPGNEQFF

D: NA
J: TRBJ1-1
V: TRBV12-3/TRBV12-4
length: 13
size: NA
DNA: TGTGCCAGCAGCCTACAGGCGGACACTGAAGCTTTCTTT
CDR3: CASSLQADTEAFF

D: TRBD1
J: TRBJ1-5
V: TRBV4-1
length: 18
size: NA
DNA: TGCGCCAGCAGCCAAGTCGGGACAGGGGGCCTGGGCAATCAGCCCCAGCATTTT
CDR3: CASSQVGTGGLGNQPQHF

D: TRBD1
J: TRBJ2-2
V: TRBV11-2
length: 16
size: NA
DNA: TGTGCCAGCAGCCCTGGACAGGCGGTGAGCGCCGGGGAGCTGTTTTTT
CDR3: CASSPGQAVSAGELFF

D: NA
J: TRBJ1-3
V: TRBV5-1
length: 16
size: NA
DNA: TGCGCCAGCAGCCCGGGCCCCGGGGGCTCTGGAAACACCATATATTTT
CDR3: CASSPGPGGSGNTIYF

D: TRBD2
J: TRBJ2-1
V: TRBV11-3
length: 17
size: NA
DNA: TGTGCCAGCAGCTTAGCCTTGGGACTAGCGGGATCAGGGGAGCAGTTCTTC
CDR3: CASSLALGLAGSGEQFF

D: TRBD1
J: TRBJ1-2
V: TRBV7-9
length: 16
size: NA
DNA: TGTGCCAGCAGCCGGACGGGGACAGGATTAAACTATGGCTACACCTTC
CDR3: CASSRTGTGLNYGYTF

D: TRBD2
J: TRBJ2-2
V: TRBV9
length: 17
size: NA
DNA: TGTGCCAGCAGCGTAGGCGGCGGGAGCAATGTAGCCGGGGAGCTGTTTTTT
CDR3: CASSVGGGSNVAGELFF

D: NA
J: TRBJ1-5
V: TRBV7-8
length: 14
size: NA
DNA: TGTGCCAGCAGTCCAGCGGAGGCTGTGGAGCCCCAGCATTTT
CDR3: CASSPAEAVEPQHF

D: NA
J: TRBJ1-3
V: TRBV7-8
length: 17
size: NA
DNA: TGTGCCAGCAGCTTAGGGTGGGACACATCCTCTGGAAACACCATATATTTT
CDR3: CASSLGWDTSSGNTIYF

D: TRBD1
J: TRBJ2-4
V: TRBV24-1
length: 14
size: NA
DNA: TGTGCCACCTCGCCGGGACAGGGGGTGAACATTCAGTACTTC
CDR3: CATSPGQGVNIQYF

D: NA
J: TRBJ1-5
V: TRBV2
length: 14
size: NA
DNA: TGTGCCAGCAGTGTGGGCCCCCGTGGGCAGCCCCAGCATTTT
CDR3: CASSVGPRGQPQHF

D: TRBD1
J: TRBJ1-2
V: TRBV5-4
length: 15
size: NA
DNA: TGTGCCAGCAGACGAACGTCAGGGGGCCTCTATGGCTACACCTTC
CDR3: CASRRTSGGLYGYTF

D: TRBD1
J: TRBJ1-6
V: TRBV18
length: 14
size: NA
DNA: TGTGCCAGCTCACCCGGGACAGGTCAATCACCCCTCCACTTT
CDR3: CASSPGTGQSPLHF

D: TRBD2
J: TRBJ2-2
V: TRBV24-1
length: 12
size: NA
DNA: TGTGCCACCGGGGGGGACACCGGGGAGCTGTTTTTT
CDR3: CATGGDTGELFF

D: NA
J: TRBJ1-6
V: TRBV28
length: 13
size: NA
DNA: TGTGCCAGCAATCGGCAGGGAAATTCACCCCTCCACTTT
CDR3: CASNRQGNSPLHF

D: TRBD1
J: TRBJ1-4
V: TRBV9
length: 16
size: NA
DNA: TGTGCCAGCAGCGTAGACGGGGGGACAGGGATCGAAAAACTGTTTTTT
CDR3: CASSVDGGTGIEKLFF

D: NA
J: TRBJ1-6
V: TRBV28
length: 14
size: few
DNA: TGTGCCAGCAGCCCCTACAGTGCTTATTCACCCCTCCACTTT
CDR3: CASSPYSAYSPLHF

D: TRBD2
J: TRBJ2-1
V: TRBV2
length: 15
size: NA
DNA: TGTGCCAGCAGGAGCCCTAGCGGGGGGCCCAATGAGCAGTTCTTC
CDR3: CASRSPSGGPNEQFF

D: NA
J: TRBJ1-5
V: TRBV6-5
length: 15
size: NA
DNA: TGTGCCAGCAGTTACTCGGGGCAGGACGATCAGCCCCAGCATTTT
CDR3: CASSYSGQDDQPQHF

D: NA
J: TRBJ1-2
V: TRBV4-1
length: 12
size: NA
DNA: TGCGCCAGCAGCCAAGCTACAGAAGGCTACACCTTC
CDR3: CASSQATEGYTF

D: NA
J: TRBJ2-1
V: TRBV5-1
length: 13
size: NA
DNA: TGCGCCAGCAGCTTGGTTGGGGCTGACGAGCAGTTCTTC
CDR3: CASSLVGADEQFF

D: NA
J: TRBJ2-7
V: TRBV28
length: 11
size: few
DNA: TGTGCCAGCAGTTTGGGGCTCGAGCAGTACTTC
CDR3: CASSLGLEQYF

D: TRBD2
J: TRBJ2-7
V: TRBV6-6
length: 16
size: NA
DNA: TGTGCCAGCGGGACTACCGCGACAAAGTCTTTCTACGAGCAGTACTTC
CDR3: CASGTTATKSFYEQYF

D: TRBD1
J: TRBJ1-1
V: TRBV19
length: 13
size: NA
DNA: TGTGCCAGTAGTCGACAGGGGGACACTGAAGCTTTCTTT
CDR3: CASSRQGDTEAFF

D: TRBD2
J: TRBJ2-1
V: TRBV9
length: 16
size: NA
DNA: TGTGCCAGCAGTGAAATCGGGGGGGCGGACTACAATGAGCAGTTCTTC
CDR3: CASSEIGGADYNEQFF

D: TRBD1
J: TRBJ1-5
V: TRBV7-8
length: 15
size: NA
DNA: TGTGCCAGCAGTTTAGAGGAGGGGGCGGCTCAGCCCCAGCATTTT
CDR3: CASSLEEGAAQPQHF

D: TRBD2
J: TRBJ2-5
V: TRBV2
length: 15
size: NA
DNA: TGTGCCACCCACCTCGCGGGGGATGGGCAAGAGACCCAGTACTTC
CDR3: CATHLAGDGQETQYF

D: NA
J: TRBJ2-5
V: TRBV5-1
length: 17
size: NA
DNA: TGCGCCAGCAGCTTGGGTCCGGTGGGCAGGGATAAGGAGACCCAGTACTTC
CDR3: CASSLGPVGRDKETQYF

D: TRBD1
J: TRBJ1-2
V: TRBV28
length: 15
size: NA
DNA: TGTGCCAGCAGCCTAACCGAGGGGACAGGGTATGGCTACACCTTC
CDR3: CASSLTEGTGYGYTF

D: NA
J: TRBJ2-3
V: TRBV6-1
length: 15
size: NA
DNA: TGTGCCAGCAGTGAAGGGGCCTTGCGGGCAGATACGCAGTATTTT
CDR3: CASSEGALRADTQYF

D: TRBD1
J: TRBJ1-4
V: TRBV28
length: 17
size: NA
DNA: TGTGCCAGCAGTGCCGACCTCAGGGGGCTGGATAATGAAAAACTGTTTTTT
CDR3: CASSADLRGLDNEKLFF

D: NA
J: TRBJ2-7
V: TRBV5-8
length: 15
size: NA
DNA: TGTGCCAGCAGCAACGACAGGCACAACGGGTACGAGCAGTACTTC
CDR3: CASSNDRHNGYEQYF

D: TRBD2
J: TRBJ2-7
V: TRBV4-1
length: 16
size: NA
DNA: TGCGCCAGCAGCCAAAACCTAGCGGGAGATTTCTACGAGCAGTACTTC
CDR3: CASSQNLAGDFYEQYF

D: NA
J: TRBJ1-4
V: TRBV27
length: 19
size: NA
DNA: TGTGCCAGCAGTCTCACACAGGGACCTCACCGCGCCCCGAATGAAAAACTGTTTTTT
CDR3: CASSLTQGPHRAPNEKLFF

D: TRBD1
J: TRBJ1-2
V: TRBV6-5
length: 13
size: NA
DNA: TGTGCCAGCAGTCGCGGGACAGCCGATGGCTACACCTTC
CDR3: CASSRGTADGYTF

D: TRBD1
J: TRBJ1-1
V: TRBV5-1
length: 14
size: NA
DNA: TGCGCCAGCAGCTTTATGACAGGGGACACTGAAGCTTTCTTT
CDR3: CASSFMTGDTEAFF

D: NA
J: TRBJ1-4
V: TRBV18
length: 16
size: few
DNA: TGTGCCAGCTCACCAGGGGCGGGGTTGGCTAATGAAAAACTGTTTTTT
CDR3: CASSPGAGLANEKLFF

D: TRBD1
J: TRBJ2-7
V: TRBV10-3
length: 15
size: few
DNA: TGTGCCATCAGTGGGAATGGCGGACAGGTTTACGAGCAGTACTTC
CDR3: CAISGNGGQVYEQYF

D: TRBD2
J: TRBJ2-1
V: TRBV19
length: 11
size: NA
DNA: TGTGCCAGTAGTACCTCGGGAGGGCAGTTCTTC
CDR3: CASSTSGGQFF

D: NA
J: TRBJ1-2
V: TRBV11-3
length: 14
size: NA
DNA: TGTGCCAGCAGCGAACCAGGGGACGACTATGGCTACACCTTC
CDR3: CASSEPGDDYGYTF

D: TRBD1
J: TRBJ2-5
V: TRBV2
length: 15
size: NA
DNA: TGTGCCAGCAGACCCGGGACAGGGGCCGGGGAGACCCAGTACTTC
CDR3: CASRPGTGAGETQYF

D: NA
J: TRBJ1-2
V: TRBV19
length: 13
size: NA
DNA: TGTGCCAGTACTGGGTCCGCAGGGTATGGCTACACCTTC
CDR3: CASTGSAGYGYTF

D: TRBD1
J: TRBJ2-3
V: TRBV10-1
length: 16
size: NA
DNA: TGCGCCAGCAGTGAGTCGAGGACAGGATCCACAGATACGCAGTATTTT
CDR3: CASSESRTGSTDTQYF

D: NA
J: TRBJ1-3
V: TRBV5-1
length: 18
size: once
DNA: TGCGCCAGCAGCCCGGAAGGGGGGGTGAACCTCTCTGGAAACACCATATATTTT
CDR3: CASSPEGGVNLSGNTIYF

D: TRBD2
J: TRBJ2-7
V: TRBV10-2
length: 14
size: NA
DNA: TGCGCCAGCAGAAAGCGGGAGGGCCCCTACGAGCAGTACTTC
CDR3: CASRKREGPYEQYF

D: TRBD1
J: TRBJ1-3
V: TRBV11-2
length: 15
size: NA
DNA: TGTGCCAGCGGCCCCGGGACAGTCTCTGGAAACACCATATATTTT
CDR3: CASGPGTVSGNTIYF

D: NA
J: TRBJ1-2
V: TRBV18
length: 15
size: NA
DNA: TGTGCCAGCTCACCCCCGTCGACAGATAACTATGGCTACACCTTC
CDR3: CASSPPSTDNYGYTF

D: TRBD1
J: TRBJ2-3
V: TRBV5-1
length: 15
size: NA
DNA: TGCGCCAGCAGCTTGGGACAGGGTAGCACAGATACGCAGTATTTT
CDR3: CASSLGQGSTDTQYF

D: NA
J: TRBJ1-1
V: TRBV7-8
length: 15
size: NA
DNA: TGTGCCAGCAGCTTAGGACGGGTCCCCGACACTGAAGCTTTCTTT
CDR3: CASSLGRVPDTEAFF

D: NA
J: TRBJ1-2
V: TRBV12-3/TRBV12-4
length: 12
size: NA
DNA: TGTGCCAGCACCCTTGGGGAGCGGGGCTACACCTTC
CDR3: CASTLGERGYTF

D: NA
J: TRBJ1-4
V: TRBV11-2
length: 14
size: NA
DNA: TGTGCCAGCAGCGCTGGACAGTTAAATGAAAAACTGTTTTTT
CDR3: CASSAGQLNEKLFF